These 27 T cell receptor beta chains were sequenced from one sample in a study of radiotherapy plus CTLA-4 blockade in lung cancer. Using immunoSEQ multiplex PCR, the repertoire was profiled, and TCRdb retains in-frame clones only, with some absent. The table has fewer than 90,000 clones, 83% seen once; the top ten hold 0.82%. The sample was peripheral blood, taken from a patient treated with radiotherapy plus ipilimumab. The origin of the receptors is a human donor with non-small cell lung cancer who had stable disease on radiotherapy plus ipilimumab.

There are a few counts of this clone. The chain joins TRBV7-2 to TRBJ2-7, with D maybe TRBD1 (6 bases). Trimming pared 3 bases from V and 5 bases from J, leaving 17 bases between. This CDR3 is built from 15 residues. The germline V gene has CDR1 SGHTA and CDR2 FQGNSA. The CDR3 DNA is TGTGCCAGCAGCTTTGGGGGCAGGGGCGTCAACGAGCAGTACTTC. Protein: CASSFGGRGVNEQYF.

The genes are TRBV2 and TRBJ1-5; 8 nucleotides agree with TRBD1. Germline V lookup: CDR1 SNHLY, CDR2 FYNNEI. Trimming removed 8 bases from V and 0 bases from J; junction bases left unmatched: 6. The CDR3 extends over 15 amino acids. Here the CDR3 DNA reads TGTGCCAGCCGACAGGGGAGCTATAGCAATCAGCCCCAGCATTTT. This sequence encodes CASRQGSYSNQPQHF.

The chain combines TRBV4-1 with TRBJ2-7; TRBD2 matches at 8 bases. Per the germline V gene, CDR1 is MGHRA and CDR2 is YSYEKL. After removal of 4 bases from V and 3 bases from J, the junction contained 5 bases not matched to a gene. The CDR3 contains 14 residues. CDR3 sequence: CASSPTSANYEQYF. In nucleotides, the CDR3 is TGCGCCAGCAGCCCGACTAGCGCAAACTACGAGCAGTACTTC.

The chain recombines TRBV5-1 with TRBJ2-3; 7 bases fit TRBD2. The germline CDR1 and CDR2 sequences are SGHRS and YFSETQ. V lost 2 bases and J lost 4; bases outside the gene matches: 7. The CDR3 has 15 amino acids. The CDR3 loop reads CASSFRGGSADTQYF. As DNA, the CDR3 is TGCGCCAGCAGCTTCCGCGGGGGTAGTGCAGATACGCAGTATTTT.

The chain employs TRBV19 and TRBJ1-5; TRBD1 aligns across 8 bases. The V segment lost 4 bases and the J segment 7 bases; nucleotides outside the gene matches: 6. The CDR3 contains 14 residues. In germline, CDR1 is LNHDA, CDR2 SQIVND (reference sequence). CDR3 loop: CASSTQGAGQPQHF. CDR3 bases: TGTGCCAGTAGTACTCAGGGGGCCGGACAGCCCCAGCATTTT.

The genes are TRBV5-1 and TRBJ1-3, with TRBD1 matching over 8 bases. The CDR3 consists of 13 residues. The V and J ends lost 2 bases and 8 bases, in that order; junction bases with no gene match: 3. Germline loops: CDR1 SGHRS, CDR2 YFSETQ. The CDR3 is CASSFGQGYTIYF. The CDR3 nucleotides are TGCGCCAGCAGCTTTGGACAGGGATACACCATATATTTT.

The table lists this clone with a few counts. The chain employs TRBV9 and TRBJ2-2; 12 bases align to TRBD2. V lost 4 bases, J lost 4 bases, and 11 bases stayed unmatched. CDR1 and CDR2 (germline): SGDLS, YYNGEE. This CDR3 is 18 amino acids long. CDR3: CASSPGRLAGAGTGELFF. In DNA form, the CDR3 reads TGTGCCAGCAGCCCAGGGCGACTAGCGGGAGCGGGCACCGGGGAGCTGTTTTTT.

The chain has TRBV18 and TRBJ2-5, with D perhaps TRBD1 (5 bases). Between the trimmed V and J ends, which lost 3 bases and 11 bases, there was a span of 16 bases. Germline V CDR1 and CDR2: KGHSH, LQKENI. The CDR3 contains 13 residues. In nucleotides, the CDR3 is TGTGCCAGCTCACCCGACGTGGGGCTAGAGCAGTACTTC. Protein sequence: CASSPDVGLEQYF. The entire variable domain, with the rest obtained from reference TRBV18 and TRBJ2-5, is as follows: NAGVMQNPRHLVRRRGQEARLRCSPMKGHSHVYWYRQLPEEGLKFMVYLQKENIIDESGMPKERFSAEFPKEGPSILRIQQVVRGDSAAYFCASSPDVGLEQYFGPGTRLLVL.

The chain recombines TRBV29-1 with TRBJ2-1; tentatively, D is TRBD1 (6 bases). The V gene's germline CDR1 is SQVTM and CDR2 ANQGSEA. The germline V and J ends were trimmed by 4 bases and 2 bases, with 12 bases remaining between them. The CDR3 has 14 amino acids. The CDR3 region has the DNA TGCAGCGTTGGGGCGGCAGGGGCCTACAATGAGCAGTTCTTC. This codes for CSVGAAGAYNEQFF.

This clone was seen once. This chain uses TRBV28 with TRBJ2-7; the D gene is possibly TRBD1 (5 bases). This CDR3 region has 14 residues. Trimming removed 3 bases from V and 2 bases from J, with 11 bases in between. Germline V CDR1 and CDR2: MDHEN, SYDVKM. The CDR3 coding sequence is TGTGCCAGCAGTTTGGGGCAGGGCACCTACGAGCAGTACTTC. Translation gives CASSLGQGTYEQYF.

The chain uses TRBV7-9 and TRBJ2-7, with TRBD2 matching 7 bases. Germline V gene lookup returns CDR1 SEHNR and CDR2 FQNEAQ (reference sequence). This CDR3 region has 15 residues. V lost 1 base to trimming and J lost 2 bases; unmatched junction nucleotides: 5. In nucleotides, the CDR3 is TGTGCCAGCAGCTTAGGTGGCGGGGGAACCTACGAGCAGTACTTC. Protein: CASSLGGGGTYEQYF.

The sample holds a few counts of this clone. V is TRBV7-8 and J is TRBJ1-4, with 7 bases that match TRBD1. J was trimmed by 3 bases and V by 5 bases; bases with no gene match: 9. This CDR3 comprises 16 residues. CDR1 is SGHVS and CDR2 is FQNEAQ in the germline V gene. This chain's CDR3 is CASSPVRDRPNEKLFF. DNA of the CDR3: TGTGCCAGCAGCCCAGTTCGGGACAGACCTAATGAAAAACTGTTTTTT.

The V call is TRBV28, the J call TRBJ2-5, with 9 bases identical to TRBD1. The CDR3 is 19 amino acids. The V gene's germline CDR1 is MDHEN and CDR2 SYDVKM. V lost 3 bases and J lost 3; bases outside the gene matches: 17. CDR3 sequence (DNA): TGTGCCAGCAGTTTTCCCGGGACAGGGTATACGATCGGGGAAGAGACCCAGTACTTC. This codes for CASSFPGTGYTIGEETQYF.

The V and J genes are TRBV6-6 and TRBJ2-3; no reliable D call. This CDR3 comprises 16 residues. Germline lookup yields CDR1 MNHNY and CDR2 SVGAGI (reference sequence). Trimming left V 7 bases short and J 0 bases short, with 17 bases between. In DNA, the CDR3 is TGTGCCAGCACCAGATCTGCTCTAAGGAGCACAGATACGCAGTATTTT. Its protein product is CASTRSALRSTDTQYF.

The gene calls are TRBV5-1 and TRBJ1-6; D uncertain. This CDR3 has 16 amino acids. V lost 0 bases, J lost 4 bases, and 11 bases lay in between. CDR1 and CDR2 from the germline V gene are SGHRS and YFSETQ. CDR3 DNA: TGCGCCAGCAGCTTGGGGCTTACAGTTTATAATTCACCCCTCCACTTT. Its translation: CASSLGLTVYNSPLHF.

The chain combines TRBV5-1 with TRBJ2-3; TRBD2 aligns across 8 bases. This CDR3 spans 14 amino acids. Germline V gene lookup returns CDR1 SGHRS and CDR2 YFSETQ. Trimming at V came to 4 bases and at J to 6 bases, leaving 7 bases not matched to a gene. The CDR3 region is CASSTGGPTDTQYF. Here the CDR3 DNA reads TGCGCCAGCAGCACGGGAGGGCCAACGGATACGCAGTATTTT.

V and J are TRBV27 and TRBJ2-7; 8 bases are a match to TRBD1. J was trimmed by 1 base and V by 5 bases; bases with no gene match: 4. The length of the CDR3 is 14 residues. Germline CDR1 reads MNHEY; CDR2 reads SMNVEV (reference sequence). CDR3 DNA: TGTGCCAGCAGTCCGACAGGGGTTTCCTACGAGCAGTACTTC. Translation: CASSPTGVSYEQYF.

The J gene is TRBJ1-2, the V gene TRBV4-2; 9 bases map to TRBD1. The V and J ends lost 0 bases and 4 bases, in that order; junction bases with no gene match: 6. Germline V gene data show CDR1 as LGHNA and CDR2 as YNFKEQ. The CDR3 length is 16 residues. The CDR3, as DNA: TGTGCCAGCAGCCAAGATCGTCTGGGACAGGGCTATGGCTACACCTTC. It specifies CASSQDRLGQGYGYTF.

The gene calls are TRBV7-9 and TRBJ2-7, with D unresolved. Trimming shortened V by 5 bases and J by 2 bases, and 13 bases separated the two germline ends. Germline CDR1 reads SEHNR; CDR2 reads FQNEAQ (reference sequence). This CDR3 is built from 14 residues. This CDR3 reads CASSRSGNTYEQYF. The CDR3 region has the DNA TGTGCCAGCAGCCGCTCCGGAAATACCTACGAGCAGTACTTC.

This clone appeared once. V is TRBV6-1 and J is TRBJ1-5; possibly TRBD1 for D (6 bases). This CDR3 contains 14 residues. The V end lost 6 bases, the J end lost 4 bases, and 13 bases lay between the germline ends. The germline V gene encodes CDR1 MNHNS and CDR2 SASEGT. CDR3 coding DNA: TGTGCCAGCAGCGGGGGGCAGACGAATCAGCCCCAGCATTTT. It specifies CASSGGQTNQPQHF.

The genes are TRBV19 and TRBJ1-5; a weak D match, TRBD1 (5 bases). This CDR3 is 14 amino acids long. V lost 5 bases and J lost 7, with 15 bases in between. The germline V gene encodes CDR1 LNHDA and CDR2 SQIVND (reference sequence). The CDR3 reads CASSGSGGRQPQHF. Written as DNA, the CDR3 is TGTGCCAGTAGTGGGTCTGGGGGACGACAGCCCCAGCATTTT.

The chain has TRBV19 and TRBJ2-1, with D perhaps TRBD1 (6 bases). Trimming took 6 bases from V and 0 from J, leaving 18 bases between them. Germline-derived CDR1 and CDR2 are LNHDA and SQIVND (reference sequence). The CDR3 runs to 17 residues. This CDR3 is CASRGSQGTGSYNEQFF. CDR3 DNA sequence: TGTGCCAGTAGGGGGTCCCAGGGGACGGGCTCCTACAATGAGCAGTTCTTC.

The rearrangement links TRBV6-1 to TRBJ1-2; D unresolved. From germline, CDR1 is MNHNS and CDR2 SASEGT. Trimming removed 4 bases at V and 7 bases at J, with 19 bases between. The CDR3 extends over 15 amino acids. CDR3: CASSAPIWGSTGYTF. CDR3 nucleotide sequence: TGTGCCAGCAGTGCACCCATATGGGGTTCGACTGGCTACACCTTC.

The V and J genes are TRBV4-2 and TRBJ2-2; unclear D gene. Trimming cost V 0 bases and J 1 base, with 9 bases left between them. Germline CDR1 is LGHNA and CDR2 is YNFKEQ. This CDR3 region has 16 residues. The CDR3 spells CASSQDPTGNTGELFF. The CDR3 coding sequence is TGTGCCAGCAGCCAAGATCCGACCGGGAACACCGGGGAGCTGTTTTTT.

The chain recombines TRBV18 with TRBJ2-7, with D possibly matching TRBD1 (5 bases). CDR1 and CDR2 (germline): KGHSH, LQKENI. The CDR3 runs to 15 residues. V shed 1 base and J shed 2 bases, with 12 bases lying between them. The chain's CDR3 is CASSPQGQGAYEQYF. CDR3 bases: TGTGCCAGCTCACCACAAGGACAAGGGGCCTACGAGCAGTACTTC.

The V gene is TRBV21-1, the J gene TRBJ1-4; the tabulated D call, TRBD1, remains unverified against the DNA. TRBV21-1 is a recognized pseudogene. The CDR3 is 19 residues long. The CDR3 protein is CASSTRTLLGTSSNEKLFF. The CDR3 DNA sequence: TGTGCCAGCAGCACCCGGACACTCCTGGGCACTTCTTCTAATGAAAAACTGTTTTTT.

The CDR3 bases are TGTGCCAGCAGCAAAACCGGGACAGGGAGTTACAATGAGCAGTTCTTC. Amino acid sequence: CASSKTGTGSYNEQFF. The V gene is TRBV7-2, the J gene TRBJ2-1, with 9 bases lining up with TRBD1. The CDR3 covers 16 residues. CDR1 is SGHTA and CDR2 is FQGNSA in the germline V gene. The ends lost 5 bases at V and 4 bases at J; junction bases unmatched: 9.